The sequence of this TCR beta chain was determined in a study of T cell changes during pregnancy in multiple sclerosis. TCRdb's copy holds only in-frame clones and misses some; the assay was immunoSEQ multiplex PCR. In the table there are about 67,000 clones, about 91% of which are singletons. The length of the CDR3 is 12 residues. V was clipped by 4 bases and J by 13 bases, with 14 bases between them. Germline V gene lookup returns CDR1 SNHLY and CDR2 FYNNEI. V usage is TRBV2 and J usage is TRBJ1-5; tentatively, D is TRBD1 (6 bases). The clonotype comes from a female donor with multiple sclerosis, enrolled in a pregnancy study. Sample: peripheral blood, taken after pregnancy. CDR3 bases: TGTGCCAGCAGTGGCCGACAGGATACTCAGCATTTT. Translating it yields CASSGRQDTQHF.